The entry below gives a single TCR beta chain sequence along with its context. The CDR3 covers 15 residues. Germline-derived CDR1 and CDR2 are LGHNA and YSLEER. The V end lost 3 bases, the J end lost 3 bases, and 12 bases lay between the germline ends. The sample belongs to a study of technical replicates of blood from a handful of donors. Measured with immunoSEQ multiplex PCR; TCRdb has only the in-frame clones, and not every one. The sample records more than 60,000 clones, 80% to 90% being singletons. The sample consisted of PBMCs. The rearrangement uses TRBV4-3 and TRBJ1-5; unclear D gene. This receptor was obtained from a human donor in good health. Some clones in this sample may be carry-over from other donors' samples. The CDR3 bases are TGCGCCAGCAGCCAGGGCCGGTGGCCCAATCAGCCCCAGCATTTT. Its protein product is CASSQGRWPNQPQHF.